The rows below give T cell receptor beta chains drawn from one sample of a study of T cells in Graves' hyperthyroidism and ophthalmopathy. One entry per CDR3 protein results from TCRdb running MiXCR on the multiplex PCR reads. The sample has a few hundred thousand distinct CDR3 sequences; around 14% are singletons. The specimen sequenced was blood. The receptors stem from a woman aged 18-30 years with Graves' hyperthyroidism that later progressed to Graves' ophthalmopathy. CDR3s include the opening cysteine and the closing phenylalanine or tryptophan. D genes are given only for firm matches. The size of a clone is reported for some rows only, either as once, few or many, or as a class for expanded clones.

v_call	j_call	d_call	clone_size	cdr3_aa	cdr3_nt
TRBV20-1	TRBJ2-4	NA	NA	CSARTVAKNIQYF	TGCAGTGCGCGGACAGTTGCCAAAAACATTCAGTACTTC
TRBV30	TRBJ1-5	NA	NA	CAWSEGPYQPQHF	TGTGCCTGGAGTGAAGGACCTTATCAGCCCCAGCATTTT
TRBV7-2	TRBJ2-1	TRBD2	NA	CASSLVGTSGVREQFF	TGTGCCAGCAGCTTAGTAGGGACTAGCGGGGTCCGGGAGCAGTTCTTC
TRBV6-5	TRBJ2-7	NA	many	CASSYRAPYEQYF	TGTGCCAGCAGTTACCGCGCCCCCTACGAGCAGTACTTC
TRBV28	TRBJ2-5	TRBD2	many	CASTLGLATQETQYF	TGTGCCAGCACCCTGGGACTAGCCACGCAAGAGACCCAGTACTTC
TRBV6-1	TRBJ2-1	TRBD2	NA	CASGQWAGGRSEQFF	TGTGCCAGCGGACAATGGGCGGGAGGGCGGAGTGAGCAGTTCTTC
TRBV6-2/TRBV6-3	TRBJ1-5	NA	many	CASSYGADPEGNQPQHF	TGTGCCAGCAGTTATGGGGCCGACCCGGAGGGCAATCAGCCCCAGCATTTT
TRBV7-2	TRBJ2-7	NA	many	CASSSGPRGYEQYF	TGTGCCAGCAGCTCAGGACCAAGGGGATACGAGCAGTACTTC
TRBV28	TRBJ1-6	NA	NA	CASYEGTYNSPLHF	TGTGCCAGCTACGAGGGTACCTATAATTCACCCCTCCACTTT
TRBV18	TRBJ2-2	TRBD1	many	CASSAGQGNTGELFF	TGTGCCAGCTCAGCGGGACAGGGAAACACCGGGGAGCTGTTTTTT
TRBV5-1	TRBJ1-3	NA	NA	CASRQEGGAGNTIYF	TGCGCCAGCAGGCAGGAGGGGGGAGCTGGAAACACCATATATTTT
TRBV2	TRBJ2-2	NA	many	CASSEWTLTNTGELFF	TGTGCCAGCAGTGAATGGACCCTAACGAACACCGGGGAGCTGTTTTTT
TRBV2	TRBJ1-2	NA	many	CASSVYPRGMGYGYTF	TGTGCCAGCAGTGTATACCCCAGGGGCATGGGCTATGGCTACACCTTC
TRBV5-1	TRBJ2-5	NA	few	CASSLRSSATKETQYF	TGCGCCAGCAGCTTGAGGTCTAGCGCGACGAAAGAGACCCAGTACTTC
TRBV5-6	TRBJ2-4	NA	few	CASSLGTPVAKNIQYF	TGTGCCAGCAGCCTCGGGACACCAGTAGCCAAAAACATTCAGTACTTC
TRBV5-1	TRBJ1-5	NA	NA	CASSLGEASNQPQHF	TGCGCCAGCAGCTTGGGGGAAGCTAGCAATCAGCCCCAGCATTTT
TRBV12-3/TRBV12-4	TRBJ2-5	NA	many	CASSHGGSETQYF	TGTGCCAGCAGCCATGGGGGCTCCGAGACCCAGTACTTC
TRBV27	TRBJ1-2	NA	NA	CASSLGVAGRYYGYTF	TGTGCCAGCAGTTTGGGCGTCGCAGGGAGATACTATGGCTACACCTTC
TRBV6-1	TRBJ2-5	TRBD2	once	CASSEGGTRRETQYF	TGTGCCAGCAGTGAGGGGGGGACTAGACGCGAGACCCAGTACTTC
TRBV2	TRBJ1-4	TRBD1	few	CASSHRGDEKLFF	TGTGCCAGCAGCCACAGGGGGGATGAAAAACTGTTTTTT
TRBV10-1	TRBJ2-3	NA	many	CASSESKGLTDTQYF	TGCGCCAGCAGTGAGTCGAAGGGACTCACAGATACGCAGTATTTT
TRBV7-9	TRBJ2-7	TRBD2	many	CATSVPGLPSYEQYF	TGTGCCACCTCTGTACCGGGACTACCTTCCTACGAGCAGTACTTC
TRBV28	TRBJ1-2	TRBD1	NA	CASKRTGISGYTF	TGTGCCAGCAAACGGACAGGTATTAGTGGCTACACCTTC
TRBV2	TRBJ2-1	NA	many	CASRAGDTPRDEQFF	TGTGCCAGCAGGGCAGGGGACACTCCTAGGGATGAGCAGTTCTTC
TRBV29-1	TRBJ2-1	NA	NA	CSVAARDEQFF	TGCAGCGTGGCGGCCCGGGATGAGCAGTTCTTC
TRBV11-3	TRBJ2-1	TRBD2	many	CASSRTSGRGDNEQFF	TGTGCCAGCAGCCGGACTAGCGGGAGGGGGGACAATGAGCAGTTCTTC
TRBV12-3/TRBV12-4	TRBJ2-3	NA	many	CASSFSGDTQYF	TGTGCCAGCAGTTTCTCCGGAGATACGCAGTATTTT